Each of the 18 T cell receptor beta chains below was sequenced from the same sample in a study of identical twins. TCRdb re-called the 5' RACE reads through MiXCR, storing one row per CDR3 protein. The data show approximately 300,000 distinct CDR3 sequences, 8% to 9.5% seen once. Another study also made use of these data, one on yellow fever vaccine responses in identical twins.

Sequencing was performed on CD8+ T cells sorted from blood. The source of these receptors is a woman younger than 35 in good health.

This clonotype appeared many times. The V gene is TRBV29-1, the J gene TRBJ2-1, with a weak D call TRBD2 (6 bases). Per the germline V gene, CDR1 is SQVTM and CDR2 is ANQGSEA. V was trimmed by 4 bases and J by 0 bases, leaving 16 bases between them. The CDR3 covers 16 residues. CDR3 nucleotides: TGCAGCGTTGTGTTTCGGGAGTTGGACTCCTACAATGAGCAGTTCTTC. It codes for CSVVFRELDSYNEQFF.

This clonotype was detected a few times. The CDR3 reads CASGRGPLGGWDEQFF. CDR3 coding DNA: TGTGCCAGCGGACGAGGACCGCTGGGGGGCTGGGATGAGCAGTTCTTC. The chain joins TRBV18 to TRBJ2-1; tentatively, D is TRBD1 or TRBD2 (6 bases each). The CDR3 spans 16 residues. Germline-derived CDR1 and CDR2 are KGHSH and LQKENI. The ends were cut back, 8 bases at V and 8 bases at J, with 25 bases in the middle.

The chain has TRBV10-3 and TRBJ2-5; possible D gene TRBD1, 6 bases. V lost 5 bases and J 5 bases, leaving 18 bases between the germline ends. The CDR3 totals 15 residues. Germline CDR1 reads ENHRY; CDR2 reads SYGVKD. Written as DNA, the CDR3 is TGTGCCATCAGTCATAACAGGGATCTCGGTGAGACCCAGTACTTC. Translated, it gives CAISHNRDLGETQYF.

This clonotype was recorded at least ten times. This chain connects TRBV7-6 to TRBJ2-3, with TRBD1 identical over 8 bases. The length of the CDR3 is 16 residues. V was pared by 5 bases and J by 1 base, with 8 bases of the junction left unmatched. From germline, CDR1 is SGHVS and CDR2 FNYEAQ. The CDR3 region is CASSPPAGGRTDTQYF. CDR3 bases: TGTGCCAGCAGCCCCCCGGCAGGGGGCCGCACAGATACGCAGTATTTT.

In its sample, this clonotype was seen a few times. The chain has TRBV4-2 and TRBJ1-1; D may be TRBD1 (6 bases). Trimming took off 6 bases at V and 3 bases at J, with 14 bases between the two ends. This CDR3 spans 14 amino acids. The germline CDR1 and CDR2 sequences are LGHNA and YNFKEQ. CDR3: CASSGLGGYTEAFF. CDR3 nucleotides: TGTGCCAGCAGTGGACTCGGGGGCTACACTGAAGCTTTCTTT.

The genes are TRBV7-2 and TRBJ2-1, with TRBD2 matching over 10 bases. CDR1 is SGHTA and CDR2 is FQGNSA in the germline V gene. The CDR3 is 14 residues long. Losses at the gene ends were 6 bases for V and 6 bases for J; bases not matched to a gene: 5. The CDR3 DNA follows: TGTGCCAGCAGAGAGATAGCGGGAGGCAATGAGCAGTTCTTC. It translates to CASREIAGGNEQFF. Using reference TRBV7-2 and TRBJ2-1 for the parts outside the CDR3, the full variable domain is GAGVSQSPSNKVTEKGKDVELRCDPISGHTALYWYRQSLGQGLEFLIYFQGNSAPDKSGLPSDRFSAERTGGSVSTLTIQRTQQEDSAVYLCASREIAGGNEQFFGPGTRLTVL.

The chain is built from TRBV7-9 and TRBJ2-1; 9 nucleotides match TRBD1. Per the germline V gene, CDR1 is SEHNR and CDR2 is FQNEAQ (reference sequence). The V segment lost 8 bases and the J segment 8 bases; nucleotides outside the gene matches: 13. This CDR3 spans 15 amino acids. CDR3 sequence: CASQRTGQGVHEQFF. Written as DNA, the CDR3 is TGTGCCAGCCAGAGAACGGGACAGGGTGTACATGAGCAGTTCTTC.

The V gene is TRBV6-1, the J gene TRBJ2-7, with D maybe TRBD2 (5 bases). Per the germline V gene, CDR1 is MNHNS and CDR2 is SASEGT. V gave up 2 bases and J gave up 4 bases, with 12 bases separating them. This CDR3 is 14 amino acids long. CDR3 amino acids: CASSEFAGGYEQYF. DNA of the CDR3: TGTGCCAGCAGTGAATTTGCAGGCGGGTACGAGCAGTACTTC.

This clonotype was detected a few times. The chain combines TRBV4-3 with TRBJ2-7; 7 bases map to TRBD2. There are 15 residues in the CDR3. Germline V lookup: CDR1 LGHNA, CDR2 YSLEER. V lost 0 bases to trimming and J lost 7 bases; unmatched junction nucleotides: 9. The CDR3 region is CASSQDWGGSGEQYF. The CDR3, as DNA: TGCGCCAGCAGCCAAGATTGGGGGGGGAGTGGAGAGCAGTACTTC.

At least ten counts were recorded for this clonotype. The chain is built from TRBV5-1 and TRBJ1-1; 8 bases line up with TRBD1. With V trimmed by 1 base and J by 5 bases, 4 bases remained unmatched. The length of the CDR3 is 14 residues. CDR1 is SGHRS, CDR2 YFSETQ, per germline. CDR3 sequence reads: CASSLTGGFTEAFF. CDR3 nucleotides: TGCGCCAGCAGCTTGACAGGGGGATTTACTGAAGCTTTCTTT.

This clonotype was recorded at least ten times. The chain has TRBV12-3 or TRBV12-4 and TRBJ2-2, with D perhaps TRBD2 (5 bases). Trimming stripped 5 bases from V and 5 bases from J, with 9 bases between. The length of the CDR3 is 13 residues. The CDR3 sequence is CASSLGGTGELFF. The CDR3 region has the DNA TGTGCCAGCAGTCTCGGAGGTACCGGGGAGCTGTTTTTT.

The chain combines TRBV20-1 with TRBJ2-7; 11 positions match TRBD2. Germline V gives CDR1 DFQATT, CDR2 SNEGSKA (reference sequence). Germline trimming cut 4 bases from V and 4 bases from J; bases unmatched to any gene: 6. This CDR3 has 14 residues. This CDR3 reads CSAISGGAFYEQYF. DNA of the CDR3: TGCAGTGCTATTAGCGGGGGGGCCTTTTACGAGCAGTACTTC.

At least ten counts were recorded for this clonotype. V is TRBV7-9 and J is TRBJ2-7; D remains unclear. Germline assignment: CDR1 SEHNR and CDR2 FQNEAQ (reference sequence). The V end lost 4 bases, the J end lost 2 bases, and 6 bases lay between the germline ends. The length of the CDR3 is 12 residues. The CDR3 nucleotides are TGTGCCAGCAGCTCCCGGGCCTACGAGCAGTACTTC. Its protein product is CASSSRAYEQYF.

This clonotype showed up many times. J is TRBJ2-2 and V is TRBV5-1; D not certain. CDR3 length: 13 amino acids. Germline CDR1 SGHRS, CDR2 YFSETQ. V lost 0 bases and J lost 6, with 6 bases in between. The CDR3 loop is CASSLDLAGELFF. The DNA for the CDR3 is TGCGCCAGCAGCTTGGATTTGGCCGGGGAGCTGTTTTTT.

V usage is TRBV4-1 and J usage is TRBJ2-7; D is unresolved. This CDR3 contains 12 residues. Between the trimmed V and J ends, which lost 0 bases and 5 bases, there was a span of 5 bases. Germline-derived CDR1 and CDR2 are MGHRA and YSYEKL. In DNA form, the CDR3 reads TGCGCCAGCAGCCAAGATCTAGACGAGCAGTACTTC. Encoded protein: CASSQDLDEQYF.

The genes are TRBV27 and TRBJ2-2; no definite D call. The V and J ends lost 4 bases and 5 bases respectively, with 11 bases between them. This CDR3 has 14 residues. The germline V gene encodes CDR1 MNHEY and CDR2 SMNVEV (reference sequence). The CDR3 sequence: CASSYGQGTGELFF. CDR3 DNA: TGTGCCAGCAGTTACGGCCAAGGGACCGGGGAGCTGTTTTTT.

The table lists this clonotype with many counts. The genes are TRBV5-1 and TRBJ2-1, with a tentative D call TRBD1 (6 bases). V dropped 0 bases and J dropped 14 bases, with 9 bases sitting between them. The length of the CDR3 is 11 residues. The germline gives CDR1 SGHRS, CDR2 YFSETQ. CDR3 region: CASSLGGREFF. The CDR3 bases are TGCGCCAGCAGCTTGGGGGGGCGCGAGTTCTTC.

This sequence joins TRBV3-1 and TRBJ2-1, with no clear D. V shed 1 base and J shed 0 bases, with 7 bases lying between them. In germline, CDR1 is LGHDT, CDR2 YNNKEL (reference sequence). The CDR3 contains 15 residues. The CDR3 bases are TGTGCCAGCAGCCAAGGATCATCCTCCTACAATGAGCAGTTCTTC. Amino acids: CASSQGSSSYNEQFF.